The 16 T cell receptor beta chains below were found in one sample sequenced in a study of cytomegalovirus exposure and HLA in healthy donors. The PCR made use of 60 Vbeta and 13 Jbeta primers. Repertoires were generated with immunoSEQ multiplex PCR, while TCRdb's copy carries only in-frame clones and drops some. The sample yields about 160,000 clones, roughly 77% seen once. The sequenced sample was PBMCs. These receptors were collected from a man aged 30-40 years in good health and CMV-seropositive.

The V gene is TRBV6-5, the J gene TRBJ1-6; D call uncertain. CDR1 is MNHEY and CDR2 is SVGAGI in the germline V gene. V was cut by 2 bases and J by 0 bases, with 8 bases left in between. The CDR3 is 16 amino acids. The CDR3 loop reads CASSYRRSSYNSPLHF. As DNA, the CDR3 is TGTGCCAGCAGTTACCGGAGGAGCTCCTATAATTCACCCCTCCACTTT.

The V and J genes are TRBV25-1 and TRBJ1-4, with D perhaps TRBD1 (5 bases). Germline CDR1 is MGHDK and CDR2 is SYGVNS. The length of the CDR3 is 16 residues. The germline V and J ends were trimmed by 4 bases and 4 bases, with 16 bases remaining between them. The CDR3 region is CASSVGLGRDNEKLFF. The CDR3 nucleotides read TGTGCCAGCAGTGTTGGTTTGGGCAGGGATAATGAAAAACTGTTTTTT.

This chain joins TRBV7-2 and TRBJ1-6, with D unresolved. In germline, CDR1 is SGHTA, CDR2 FQGNSA. The CDR3 spans 15 residues. Trimming removed 6 bases from V and 6 bases from J, with 15 bases in between. The CDR3 sequence: CASRDRTGSNSPLHF. Here the CDR3 DNA reads TGTGCCAGCAGGGATCGGACGGGGAGTAATTCACCCCTCCACTTT.

The chain is built from TRBV5-1 and TRBJ2-6, with a tentative D call TRBD2 (6 bases). The germline CDR1 and CDR2 sequences are SGHRS and YFSETQ. Trimming took off 4 bases at V and 0 bases at J, with 11 bases between the two ends. The CDR3 has 16 residues. Here the CDR3 reads CASSPLGGSGANVLTF. The CDR3 DNA sequence: TGCGCCAGCAGCCCCCTCGGGGGCTCTGGGGCCAACGTCCTGACTTTC.

This clone was counted at least ten times. The sample contains more than one DNA sequence encoding this CDR3. V gene TRBV5-1 combines with J gene TRBJ2-3; TRBD2 matches 8 bases. The V segment lost 2 bases and the J segment 6 bases; nucleotides outside the gene matches: 5. The CDR3 has 14 residues. Germline V CDR1 and CDR2: SGHRS, YFSETQ. The CDR3 DNA reads as TGCGCCAGCAGCTTTCTAGCGGGTACTGATACGCAGTATTTT. Protein: CASSFLAGTDTQYF.

This clone has only one observation. The chain recombines TRBV28 with TRBJ1-5, with 11 positions matching TRBD1. The CDR3 runs to 15 residues. V dropped 3 bases and J dropped 4; count of bases not matched to a gene: 2. The germline V gene encodes CDR1 MDHEN and CDR2 SYDVKM. As DNA, the CDR3 is TGTGCCAGCAGTTTCCGGGACAGGGGGAATCAGCCCCAGCATTTT. Protein product: CASSFRDRGNQPQHF.

This chain uses TRBV6-5 with TRBJ1-2; 10 bases fit TRBD1. V shed 5 bases, J shed 2 bases, and the junction held 5 bases outside the gene matches. This CDR3 is built from 15 residues. CDR1 is MNHEY and CDR2 is SVGAGI in the germline V gene. The chain's CDR3 is CASSKGQGSNYGYTF. The DNA for the CDR3 is TGTGCCAGCAGTAAGGGACAGGGGTCGAACTATGGCTACACCTTC.

This clone was seen a few times. The V call is TRBV29-1, the J call TRBJ2-7; possibly TRBD1 for D (5 bases). Trimming cost V 6 bases and J 2 bases, with 14 bases left between them. CDR1 is SQVTM and CDR2 is ANQGSEA in the germline V gene. CDR3 length: 13 residues. CDR3 protein: CSVFNRMTYEQYF. CDR3 sequence (DNA): TGCAGCGTCTTTAACAGGATGACCTACGAGCAGTACTTC.

CDR3 region: CAITGGQGITSPLHF. DNA of the CDR3: TGTGCCATCACCGGAGGACAGGGGATCACCTCACCCCTCCACTTT. The V and J genes are TRBV10-3 and TRBJ1-6; 9 nucleotides align to TRBD1. V shed 7 bases, J shed 10 bases, and the junction held 11 bases outside the gene matches. CDR1 and CDR2 from the germline V gene are ENHRY and SYGVKD. This CDR3 region has 15 residues.

This chain connects TRBV28 to TRBJ2-2, with D possibly matching TRBD2 (6 bases). Germline lookup yields CDR1 MDHEN and CDR2 SYDVKM. The CDR3 loop spans 16 amino acids. V was trimmed by 3 bases and J by 2 bases, leaving 13 bases between them. The CDR3 DNA is TGTGCCAGCAGTTTTAGTGCGGGGCTTAACACCGGGGAGCTGTTTTTT. As protein: CASSFSAGLNTGELFF.

This clone was counted between two and nine times. The chain combines TRBV14 with TRBJ2-5, with 7 bases identical to TRBD1. The J call is doubtful: the DNA matches TRBJ2-7 better. CDR3 size: 13 residues. Germline V gene sequence: CDR1 SGHDN, CDR2 FVKESK. CDR3 amino acids: CASSRTTGYEQYF. CDR3 in DNA: TGTGCCAGCAGCCGCACGACAGGGTACGAGCAGTACTTC.

There are a few counts of this clone. This chain links TRBV15 with TRBJ1-6; 7 bases agree with TRBD1. The CDR3 covers 15 residues. Germline values: CDR1 LNHNV, CDR2 YYDKDF (reference sequence). Unmatched junction bases numbered 5, after V lost 3 bases and J lost 6 bases. CDR3 DNA: TGTGCCACCAGCAGCCACCGGGACAGTAATTCACCCCTCCACTTT. As protein: CATSSHRDSNSPLHF. Using reference TRBV15 and TRBJ1-6 for the parts outside the CDR3, the full variable domain is DAMVIQNPRYQVTQFGKPVTLSCSQTLNHNVMYWYQQKSSQAPKLLFHYYDKDFNNEADTPDNFQSRRPNTSFCFLDIRSPGLGDTAMYLCATSSHRDSNSPLHFGNGTRLTVT.

The CDR3 DNA is TGTGGCTCGCAGGGGGCCGATGAGCAGTTCTTC. Translation: CGSQGADEQFF. The chain links TRBV21-1 to TRBJ2-1; the table's D call TRBD1 went unverified against the DNA. TRBV21-1 is a pseudogene. This CDR3 spans 11 amino acids.

In this sample, this clone turned up a few times. The genes are TRBV18 and TRBJ2-7; D is ambiguous. The V gene lost 2 bases and the J gene lost 2 bases, with 10 bases spanning the gap. The germline CDR1 and CDR2 sequences are KGHSH and LQKENI. The CDR3 runs to 14 residues. This CDR3 is CASSPSYSTYEQYF. CDR3 DNA sequence: TGTGCCAGCTCACCATCGTACTCCACCTACGAGCAGTACTTC.

J is TRBJ2-7 and V is TRBV25-1; 10 nucleotides agree with TRBD1. Germline CDR1 reads MGHDK; CDR2 reads SYGVNS. This CDR3 comprises 13 residues. With V trimmed by 5 bases and J by 5 bases, 3 bases remained unmatched. CDR3 in amino acids: CASSLGTGDEQYF. The CDR3 DNA is TGTGCCAGCAGTCTCGGGACAGGGGACGAGCAGTACTTC.

Here the CDR3 reads CASGLVQTEGTGGNQPQHF. The CDR3 DNA reads as TGTGCTAGTGGTTTGGTCCAGACCGAAGGGACAGGTGGAAATCAGCCCCAGCATTTT. This chain connects TRBV12-5 to TRBJ1-5; TRBD1 agrees at 8 bases. This CDR3 is built from 19 residues. Germline CDR1 and CDR2: LGHNT and FRNRAP. The V segment lost 0 bases and the J segment 4 bases; nucleotides outside the gene matches: 14.